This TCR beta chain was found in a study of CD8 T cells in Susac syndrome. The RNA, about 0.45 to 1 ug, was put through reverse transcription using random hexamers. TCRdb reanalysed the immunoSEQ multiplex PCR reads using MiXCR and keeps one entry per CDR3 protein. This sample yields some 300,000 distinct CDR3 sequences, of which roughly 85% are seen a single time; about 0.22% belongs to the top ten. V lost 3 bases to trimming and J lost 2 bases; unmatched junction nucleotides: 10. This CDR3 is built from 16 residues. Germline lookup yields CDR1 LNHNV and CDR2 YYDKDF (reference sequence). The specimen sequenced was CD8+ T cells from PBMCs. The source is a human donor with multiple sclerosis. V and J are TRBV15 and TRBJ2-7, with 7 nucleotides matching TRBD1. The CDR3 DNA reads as TGTGCCACCAGCAGTGAAGACAGGGTTCTAACCTACGAGCAGTACTTC. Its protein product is CATSSEDRVLTYEQYF. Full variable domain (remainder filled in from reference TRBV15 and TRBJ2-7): DAMVIQNPRYQVTQFGKPVTLSCSQTLNHNVMYWYQQKSSQAPKLLFHYYDKDFNNEADTPDNFQSRRPNTSFCFLDIRSPGLGDTAMYLCATSSEDRVLTYEQYFGPGTRLTVT.